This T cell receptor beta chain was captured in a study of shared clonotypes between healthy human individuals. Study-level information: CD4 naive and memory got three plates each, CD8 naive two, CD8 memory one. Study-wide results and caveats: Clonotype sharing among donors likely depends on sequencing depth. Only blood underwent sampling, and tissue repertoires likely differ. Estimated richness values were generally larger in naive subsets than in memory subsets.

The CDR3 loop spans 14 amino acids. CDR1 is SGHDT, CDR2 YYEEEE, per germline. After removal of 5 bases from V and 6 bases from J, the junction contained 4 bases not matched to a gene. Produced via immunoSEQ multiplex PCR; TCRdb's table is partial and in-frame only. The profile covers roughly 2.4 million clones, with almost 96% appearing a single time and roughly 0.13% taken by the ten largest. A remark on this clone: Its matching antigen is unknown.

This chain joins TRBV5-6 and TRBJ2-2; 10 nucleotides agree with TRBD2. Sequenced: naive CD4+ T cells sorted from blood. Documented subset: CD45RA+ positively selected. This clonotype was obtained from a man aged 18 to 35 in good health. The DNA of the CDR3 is TGTGCCAGCAGGACTAGCGGGTTACCCGGGGAGCTGTTTTTT. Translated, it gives CASRTSGLPGELFF.